A single sample is the source of the 13 T cell receptor beta chains below, sequenced in a study of early T cells in non-severe SARS-CoV-2 infection. TCRdb fed the 5' RACE reads into MiXCR, producing one record per CDR3 protein. In the table there are about 87,000 distinct CDR3 sequences, around 15% of which are singletons. The sequencing input was whole blood. These TCRs come from an adult who was a healthcare worker with PCR-confirmed SARS-CoV-2 infection or an uninfected control (not recorded which).

This rearrangement joins TRBV28 to TRBJ1-1, with D hard to call. Germline CDR1 and CDR2: MDHEN and SYDVKM. Trimming left V 2 bases short and J 6 bases short, with 7 bases between. The CDR3 is 12 amino acids. CDR3 DNA: TGTGCCAGCAGTTTAGTTAAGGCTGAAGCTTTCTTT. Translated: CASSLVKAEAFF.

This rearrangement joins TRBV20-1 to TRBJ2-7; tentatively, D is TRBD1 or TRBD2 (5 bases each). The CDR3 contains 11 residues. V lost 5 bases to trimming and J lost 7 bases, with 12 bases between them. CDR1 is DFQATT, CDR2 SNEGSKA, per germline (reference sequence). CDR3 nucleotide sequence: TGCAGTGCTCCCGGGGCAGGGGAGCAGTACTTC. It yields the protein CSAPGAGEQYF.

This clonotype turned up a few times. V gene TRBV5-1 combines with J gene TRBJ2-6; D is perhaps TRBD1 (5 bases). The V gene's germline CDR1 is SGHRS and CDR2 YFSETQ. V was cut by 4 bases and J by 4 bases, with 18 bases left in between. The CDR3 spans 17 residues. CDR3 in DNA: TGCGCCAGCAGCCCACCCATCAGGGCGCTCGGGGCCAACGTCCTGACTTTC. Protein: CASSPPIRALGANVLTF.

In this sample, this clonotype turned up a few times. The CDR3 sequence: CAISESLGEAFF. The CDR3 nucleotides read TGTGCCATCAGTGAGTCGTTGGGTGAAGCTTTCTTT. V is TRBV10-3 and J is TRBJ1-1; D call uncertain. There are 12 residues in the CDR3. V lost 0 bases to trimming and J lost 7 bases, with 6 bases between them. Germline V gives CDR1 ENHRY, CDR2 SYGVKD.

This clonotype has at least ten counts. This rearrangement joins TRBV7-9 to TRBJ1-1, with a tentative D call TRBD1 (5 bases). V lost 3 bases and J 4 bases, leaving 9 bases between the germline ends. The length of the CDR3 is 13 residues. Germline loops: CDR1 SEHNR, CDR2 FQNEAQ (reference sequence). Here the CDR3 reads CASSFTGGTEAFF. The CDR3 coding sequence is TGTGCCAGCAGCTTCACGGGGGGCACTGAAGCTTTCTTT.

This clonotype was detected ten times or more. The chain joins TRBV7-2 to TRBJ2-3; D perhaps matches TRBD2 (6 bases). In germline, CDR1 is SGHTA, CDR2 FQGNSA. The V gene lost 2 bases and the J gene lost 4 bases, with 10 bases spanning the gap. CDR3 size: 14 residues. CDR3 amino acids: CASSLRETADTQYF. For the CDR3, the DNA is TGTGCCAGCAGCTTACGGGAGACGGCAGATACGCAGTATTTT.

DNA for the CDR3: TGTGCCAGTAGTCCTATCTCTGGGGCCAACGTCCTGACTTTC. Protein sequence: CASSPISGANVLTF. This rearrangement joins TRBV19 to TRBJ2-6, with D unclear. The CDR3 covers 14 residues. Germline lookup yields CDR1 LNHDA and CDR2 SQIVND (reference sequence). V lost 5 bases to trimming and J lost 0 bases, with 5 bases between them.

This clonotype showed up just a few times. The genes are TRBV12-3 or TRBV12-4 and TRBJ1-4; D gene ambiguous. The CDR3 is made up of 13 amino acids. V lost 5 bases and J 7 bases, leaving 11 bases between the germline ends. DNA of the CDR3: TGTGCCAGCAGTGCCTCGGGAACTGAAAAACTGTTTTTT. Translated, it gives CASSASGTEKLFF.

This chain links TRBV4-1 with TRBJ1-5; D gene unclear. The CDR3 length is 13 residues. The V and J ends lost 5 bases and 5 bases respectively, with 10 bases between them. Germline assignment: CDR1 MGHRA and CDR2 YSYEKL. In DNA form, the CDR3 reads TGCGCCAGCAGCTCGAGTGGTTATCAGCCCCAGCATTTT. Protein: CASSSSGYQPQHF.

The sample holds a few counts of this clonotype. The chain recombines TRBV7-9 with TRBJ1-5, with TRBD1 as a possible D gene (6 bases). Germline V gene sequence: CDR1 SEHNR, CDR2 FQNEAQ (reference sequence). This CDR3 region has 15 residues. The V end was cut by 0 bases, the J end by 7 bases, with 13 bases between. CDR3 sequence: CASSLAGGAGQPQHF. CDR3 in DNA: TGTGCCAGCAGCTTAGCCGGGGGCGCCGGGCAGCCCCAGCATTTT.

This clonotype has at least ten counts. The chain is built from TRBV5-1 and TRBJ2-5; 9 bases are shared with TRBD1. Germline V gene sequence: CDR1 SGHRS, CDR2 YFSETQ. V was pared by 4 bases and J by 1 base, with 2 bases of the junction left unmatched. The CDR3 contains 14 residues. For the CDR3, the DNA is TGCGCCAGCAGCCGGGACAGGGCCCAAGAGACCCAGTACTTC. It yields the protein CASSRDRAQETQYF.

The rearrangement links TRBV4-1 to TRBJ1-3, with a tentative D call TRBD1 (6 bases). Per the germline V gene, CDR1 is MGHRA and CDR2 is YSYEKL. Trimming shortened V by 2 bases and J by 0 bases, and 14 bases separated the two germline ends. The CDR3 is 17 residues long. This CDR3 is CASSQKETGISGNTIYF. CDR3 DNA sequence: TGCGCCAGCAGCCAAAAAGAAACAGGGATCTCTGGAAACACCATATATTTT.

The chain employs TRBV5-1 and TRBJ1-5; D unclear. V was pared by 0 bases and J by 4 bases, with 11 bases between. The CDR3 is 15 residues long. Germline values: CDR1 SGHRS, CDR2 YFSETQ. The CDR3 spells CASSLDPAGNQPQHF. Written as DNA, the CDR3 is TGCGCCAGCAGCTTGGACCCTGCGGGGAATCAGCCCCAGCATTTT.